These 8 T cell receptor beta chains were all obtained from the same sample, sequenced in a study of cytomegalovirus exposure and HLA in healthy donors. With 60 Vbeta and 13 Jbeta primers, the PCR was carried out. Assay: immunoSEQ multiplex PCR; the TCRdb copy retains only in-frame clones and omits some. Here the sample spans 120,000 or so clones, about 71% being singletons. The material sequenced was PBMCs. These receptor sequences come from a woman aged 50 to 60 in good health and CMV-seronegative.

V usage is TRBV9 and J usage is TRBJ2-1; 14 positions match TRBD2. The CDR3 sequence is 17 residues long. Germline values: CDR1 SGDLS, CDR2 YYNGEE. The V segment lost 4 bases and the J segment 3 bases; nucleotides outside the gene matches: 6. The CDR3 bases are TGTGCCAGCAGCCCCCGACTAGCGGGAGGGAACTACAATGAGCAGTTCTTC. It encodes CASSPRLAGGNYNEQFF.

The rearrangement links TRBV28 to TRBJ1-1; TRBD1 matches 8 bases. Germline V CDR1 and CDR2: MDHEN, SYDVKM. The J segment lost 5 bases and the V segment lost 7 bases, leaving 9 bases of the junction unmatched. There are 14 residues in the CDR3. The CDR3, as DNA: TGTGCCAGCACCTATACAGGGGGAGGGACTGAAGCTTTCTTT. Translating gives CASTYTGGGTEAFF.

The CDR3: CASSSRTGNTEAFF. CDR3 nucleotide sequence: TGTGCCAGCAGCTCCCGGACAGGGAACACTGAAGCTTTCTTT. This chain links TRBV7-2 with TRBJ1-1; 7 bases match TRBD1. The germline V gene has CDR1 SGHTA and CDR2 FQGNSA. After removal of 4 bases from V and 1 base from J, the junction contained 3 bases not matched to a gene. The CDR3 spans 14 residues.

Regarding this clone: A junction end diverges from the germline sequence, so it may reflect a read error. The V call is TRBV6-6, the J call TRBJ2-1; perhaps TRBD1 as D (6 bases). In germline, CDR1 is MNHNY, CDR2 SVGAGI (reference sequence). There are 14 residues in the CDR3. The CDR3 bases are TGTGCCAGCAGGGTTCGGGACATTACCAATGGGCAGTTCTTC. This codes for CASRVRDITNGQFF.

This chain joins TRBV7-2 and TRBJ2-1; 11 nucleotides agree with TRBD2. Germline lookup yields CDR1 SGHTA and CDR2 FQGNSA. V lost 3 bases to trimming and J lost 2 bases; unmatched junction nucleotides: 12. The CDR3 has 19 amino acids. CDR3 DNA: TGTGCCAGCAGCTTCTCAACCCTAGCGGGAGGCACCCCCTACAATGAGCAGTTCTTC. This translates into CASSFSTLAGGTPYNEQFF.

The genes are TRBV10-3 and TRBJ2-3; 10 nucleotides line up with TRBD2. This CDR3 is built from 19 residues. The V gene end was trimmed by 0 bases and the J gene end by 6 bases; junction bases not matched to a gene: 15. Germline CDR1 reads ENHRY; CDR2 reads SYGVKD. CDR3 nucleotide sequence: TGTGCCATCAGTGAGTCGTCGGTGGGACGAGCGGGAGGGGCTGATACGCAGTATTTT. Translated, it gives CAISESSVGRAGGADTQYF.

The CDR3 sequence is CAWSRFYGYTF. The CDR3 region has the DNA TGTGCCTGGAGTCGGTTTTATGGCTACACCTTC. This sequence joins TRBV30 and TRBJ1-2; D not resolved. V was shortened by 2 bases and J by 5 bases, with 6 bases between the two germline ends. The CDR3 consists of 11 residues. Germline CDR1 is GTSNPN and CDR2 is SVGIG (reference sequence).

The rearrangement links TRBV7-9 to TRBJ2-7, with D maybe TRBD2 (6 bases). CDR1 is SEHNR, CDR2 FQNEAQ, per germline (reference sequence). V lost 5 bases, J lost 3 bases, and 11 bases lay in between. The CDR3 covers 13 residues. The chain's CDR3 is CASSHRGNYEQYF. DNA of the CDR3: TGTGCCAGCAGCCACCGGGGGAACTACGAGCAGTACTTC.